This entry lists 9 T cell receptor beta chains sequenced from one sample in a study of blood T cell repertoires in COVID-19. Here immunoSEQ multiplex PCR was the method, and the copy in TCRdb shows in-frame clones only, minus some. Of about 31,000 clones in the sample, about 90% were seen once. The sample taken for sequencing was peripheral blood. Receptors were obtained from a woman aged 40 to 49 with active or convalescent COVID-19.

The chain couples TRBV5-6 to TRBJ1-2; D remains unclear. V lost 4 bases, J lost 7 bases, and 8 bases lay in between. The CDR3 covers 11 residues. Germline V gene lookup returns CDR1 SGHDT and CDR2 YYEEEE. CDR3 region: CASSLMSGYTF. In DNA form, the CDR3 reads TGTGCCAGCAGCCTGATGAGTGGCTACACCTTC.

The chain recombines TRBV7-8 with TRBJ2-7; D is unclear. The CDR3 runs 12 residues. The germline CDR1 and CDR2 sequences are SGHVS and FQNEAQ. V shed 5 bases and J shed 9 bases, with 14 bases lying between them. In nucleotides, the CDR3 is TGTGCCAGCAGCGTGTACGAGTTCGGGCAGTACTTC. Protein product: CASSVYEFGQYF.

CDR3 DNA sequence: TGTGCCAGCAGTCCACGGACTGTCACTGGGGTAAATCAGCCCCAGCATTTT. It encodes CASSPRTVTGVNQPQHF. The rearrangement links TRBV28 to TRBJ1-5, with D uncertain. V lost 5 bases and J 4 bases, leaving 21 bases between the germline ends. This CDR3 has 17 amino acids. Germline assignment: CDR1 MDHEN and CDR2 SYDVKM.

The gene calls are TRBV19 and TRBJ2-3; TRBD2 is a possible D gene (6 bases). Trimming left V 3 bases short and J 0 bases short, with 10 bases between. The CDR3 runs 15 residues. Germline V gives CDR1 LNHDA, CDR2 SQIVND (reference sequence). The CDR3 DNA sequence: TGTGCCAGTAGTATGGAGGGGACTAGCACAGATACGCAGTATTTT. It translates to CASSMEGTSTDTQYF. The full variable domain, its missing parts supplied by reference TRBV19 and TRBJ2-3, is DGGITQSPKYLFRKEGQNVTLSCEQNLNHDAMYWYRQDPGQGLRLIYYSQIVNDFQKGDIAEGYSVSREKKESFPLTVTSAQKNPTAFYLCASSMEGTSTDTQYFGPGTRLTVL.

The table lists this clone with a count of one. V usage is TRBV28 and J usage is TRBJ1-4; D is undetermined. CDR1 and CDR2 (germline): MDHEN, SYDVKM. Trimming stripped 6 bases from V and 2 bases from J, with 10 bases between. This CDR3 is built from 14 residues. The CDR3 reads CASSRGRTNEKLFF. The CDR3 DNA follows: TGTGCCAGCAGCCGGGGTCGGACTAATGAAAAACTGTTTTTT.

The chain combines TRBV9 with TRBJ2-5; 8 positions match TRBD2. J was trimmed by 2 bases and V by 7 bases; bases with no gene match: 10. Germline CDR1 SGDLS, CDR2 YYNGEE. This CDR3 comprises 15 residues. The CDR3 protein is CASGEAGGHQETQYF. As DNA, the CDR3 is TGTGCCAGCGGGGAGGCGGGGGGCCATCAAGAGACCCAGTACTTC.

This sequence joins TRBV6-6 and TRBJ1-5, with D hard to call. Between the trimmed V and J ends, which lost 6 bases and 0 bases, there was a span of 9 bases. The CDR3 is 14 residues long. Germline V lookup: CDR1 MNHNY, CDR2 SVGAGI (reference sequence). The CDR3 sequence: CASRAAGSNQPQHF. CDR3 in DNA: TGTGCCAGCAGGGCGGCGGGTAGCAATCAGCCCCAGCATTTT.

As DNA, the CDR3 is TGTGCCAGCAGCCAACGGCAGGAAAACTATGGCTACACCTTC. Translating it yields CASSQRQENYGYTF. This chain links TRBV3-1 (or the pseudogene TRBV3-2) with TRBJ1-2; D gene uncertain. The V gene lost 2 bases and the J gene lost 2 bases, with 9 bases spanning the gap. The CDR3 loop spans 14 amino acids. The V gene's germline CDR1 is LGHDT and CDR2 YNNKEL (reference sequence).

The J gene is TRBJ1-1, the V gene TRBV4-3; D not resolved. CDR3 length equals 15 residues. Germline V gene lookup returns CDR1 LGHNA and CDR2 YSLEER. Trimming left V 1 base short and J 0 bases short, with 9 bases between. CDR3 nucleotides: TGCGCCAGCAGCCAAGGAACGGGTATGAACACTGAAGCTTTCTTT. Amino acid sequence: CASSQGTGMNTEAFF.